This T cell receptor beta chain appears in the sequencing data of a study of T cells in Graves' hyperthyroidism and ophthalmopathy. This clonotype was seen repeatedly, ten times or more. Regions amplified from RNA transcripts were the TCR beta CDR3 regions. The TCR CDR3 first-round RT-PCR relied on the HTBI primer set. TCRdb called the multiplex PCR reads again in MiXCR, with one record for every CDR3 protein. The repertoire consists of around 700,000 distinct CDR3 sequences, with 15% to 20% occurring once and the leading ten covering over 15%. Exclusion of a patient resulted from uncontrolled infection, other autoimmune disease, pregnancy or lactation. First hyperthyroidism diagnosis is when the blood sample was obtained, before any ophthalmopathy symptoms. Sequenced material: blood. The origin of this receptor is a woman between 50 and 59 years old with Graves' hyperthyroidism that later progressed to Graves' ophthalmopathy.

Written as DNA, the CDR3 is TGTGCCAGCAGTTCCGGAGCTAACTATGGCTACACCTTC. Translating gives CASSSGANYGYTF. The chain is built from TRBV12-3 or TRBV12-4 and TRBJ1-2; D unresolved. The CDR3 contains 13 residues. The V gene lost 4 bases and the J gene lost 0 bases, with 6 bases spanning the gap.